This T cell receptor beta chain is from a study of cytomegalovirus exposure and HLA in healthy donors. It was with 60 Vbeta and 13 Jbeta primers that the PCR ran. Here immunoSEQ multiplex PCR was the method, and the copy in TCRdb shows in-frame clones only, minus some. The sample has 100,000 to 150,000 clones; about 73% are singletons. The CDR3 totals 16 residues. V dropped 0 bases and J dropped 8; count of bases not matched to a gene: 5. Germline lookup yields CDR1 MGHRA and CDR2 YSYEKL. What was sequenced was PBMCs. The TCR sequence derives from a woman between 40 and 50 years old in good health and CMV-seronegative. The V and J genes are TRBV4-1 and TRBJ1-4; 11 bases align to TRBD1. This CDR3 reads CASSQEDRGLGEKLFF. The DNA of the CDR3 is TGCGCCAGCAGCCAAGAGGACAGGGGGCTGGGAGAAAAACTGTTTTTT.